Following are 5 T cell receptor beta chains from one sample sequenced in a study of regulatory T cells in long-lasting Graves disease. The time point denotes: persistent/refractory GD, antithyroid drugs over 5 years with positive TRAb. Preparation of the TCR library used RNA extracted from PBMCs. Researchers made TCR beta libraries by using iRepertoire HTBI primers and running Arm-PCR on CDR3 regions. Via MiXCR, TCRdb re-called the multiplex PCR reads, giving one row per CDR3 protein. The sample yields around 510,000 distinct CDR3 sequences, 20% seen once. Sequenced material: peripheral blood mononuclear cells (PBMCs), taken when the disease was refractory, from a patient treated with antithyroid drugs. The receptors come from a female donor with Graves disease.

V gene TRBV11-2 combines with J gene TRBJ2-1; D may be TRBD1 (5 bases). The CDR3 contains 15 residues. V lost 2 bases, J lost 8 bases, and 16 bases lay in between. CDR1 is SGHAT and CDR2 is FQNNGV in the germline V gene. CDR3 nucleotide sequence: TGTGCCAGCAGCTTAAGTAACGGCCAGGGCTATGAGCAGTTCTTC. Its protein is CASSLSNGQGYEQFF. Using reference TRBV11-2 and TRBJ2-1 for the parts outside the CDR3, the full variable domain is EAGVAQSPRYKIIEKRQSVAFWCNPISGHATLYWYQQILGQGPKLLIQFQNNGVVDDSQLPKDRFSAERLKGVDSTLKIQPAKLEDSAVYLCASSLSNGQGYEQFFGPGTRLTVL.

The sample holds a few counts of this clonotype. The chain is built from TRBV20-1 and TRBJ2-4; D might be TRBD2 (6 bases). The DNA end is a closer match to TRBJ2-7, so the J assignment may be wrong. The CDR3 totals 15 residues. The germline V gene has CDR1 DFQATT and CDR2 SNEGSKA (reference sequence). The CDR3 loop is CSARPSSVPFYEQYF. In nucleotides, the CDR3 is TGCAGTGCTCGACCCTCTAGCGTCCCTTTCTACGAGCAGTACTTC.

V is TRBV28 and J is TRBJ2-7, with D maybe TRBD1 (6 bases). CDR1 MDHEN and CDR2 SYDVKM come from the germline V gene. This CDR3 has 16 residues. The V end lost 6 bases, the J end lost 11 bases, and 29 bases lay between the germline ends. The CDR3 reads CASSQSRATGLDLEYF. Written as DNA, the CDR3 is TGTGCCAGCAGCCAGTCGAGGGCTACAGGGTTGGATCTGGAGTACTTC.

The CDR3 spells CASSPLDLSGLGVDTQYF. In DNA form, the CDR3 reads TGTGCCAGCAGTCCACTGGACCTTAGTGGTTTGGGCGTGGATACGCAGTATTTT. The chain couples TRBV28 to TRBJ2-3, with D unresolved. Germline lookup yields CDR1 MDHEN and CDR2 SYDVKM. Trimming cost V 5 bases and J 6 bases, with 27 bases left between them. The CDR3 covers 18 residues.

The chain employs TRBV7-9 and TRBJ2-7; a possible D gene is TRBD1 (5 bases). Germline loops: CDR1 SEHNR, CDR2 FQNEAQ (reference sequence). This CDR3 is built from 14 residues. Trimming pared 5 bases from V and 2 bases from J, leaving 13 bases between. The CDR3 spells CASSPVGEPYEQYF. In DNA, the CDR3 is TGTGCCAGCAGCCCTGTAGGGGAACCCTACGAGCAGTACTTC.